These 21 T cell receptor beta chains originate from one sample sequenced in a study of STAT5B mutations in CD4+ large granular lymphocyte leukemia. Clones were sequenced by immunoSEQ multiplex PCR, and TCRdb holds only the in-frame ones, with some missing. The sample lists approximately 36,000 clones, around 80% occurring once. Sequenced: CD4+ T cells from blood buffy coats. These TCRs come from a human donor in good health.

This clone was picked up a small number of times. Here the CDR3 DNA reads TGTGCCAGCAGCTTATTCGGCGGGAACACTGAAGCTTTCTTT. Encoded protein: CASSLFGGNTEAFF. The chain carries TRBV11-2 and TRBJ1-1, with D hard to call. This CDR3 comprises 14 residues. Germline V gene data show CDR1 as SGHAT and CDR2 as FQNNGV. The V and J ends lost 2 bases and 1 base respectively, with 8 bases between them.

CDR3 DNA: TGTGCCAGCAGCCTGGACAGGGTCGGCGAGACCCAGTACTTC. It specifies CASSLDRVGETQYF. The J gene is TRBJ2-5, the V gene TRBV11-2; 8 bases line up with TRBD1. This CDR3 is 14 amino acids long. The V gene end was trimmed by 5 bases and the J gene end by 5 bases; junction bases not matched to a gene: 7. From germline, CDR1 is SGHAT and CDR2 FQNNGV.

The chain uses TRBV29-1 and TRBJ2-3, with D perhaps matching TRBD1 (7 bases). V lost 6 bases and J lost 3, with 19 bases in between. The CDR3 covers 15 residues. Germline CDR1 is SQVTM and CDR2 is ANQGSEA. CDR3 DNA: TGCAGCGTCGTAGGTCGGAGGGGGCGAACAGATACGCAGTATTTT. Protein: CSVVGRRGRTDTQYF.

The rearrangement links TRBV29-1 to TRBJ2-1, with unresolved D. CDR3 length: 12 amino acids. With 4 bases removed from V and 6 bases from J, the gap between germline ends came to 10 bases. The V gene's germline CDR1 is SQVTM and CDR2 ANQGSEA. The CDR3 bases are TGCAGCGTTGTAATCTCCCTCAATGAGCAGTTCTTC. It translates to CSVVISLNEQFF.

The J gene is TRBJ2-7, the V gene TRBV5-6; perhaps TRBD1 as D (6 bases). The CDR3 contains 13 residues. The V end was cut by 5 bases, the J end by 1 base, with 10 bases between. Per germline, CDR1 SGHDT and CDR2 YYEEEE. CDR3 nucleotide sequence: TGTGCCAGCAGTTGGGACATTTCCTACGAGCAGTACTTC. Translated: CASSWDISYEQYF.

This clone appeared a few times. The CDR3 is CASSFDRRNIQYF. The CDR3 nucleotides are TGTGCCAGCAGCTTCGACAGGAGAAACATTCAGTACTTC. The V call is TRBV5-6, the J call TRBJ2-4, with a possible D match to TRBD1 (6 bases). This CDR3 is 13 amino acids long. Per the germline V gene, CDR1 is SGHDT and CDR2 is YYEEEE. V was clipped by 2 bases and J by 6 bases, with 9 bases between them.

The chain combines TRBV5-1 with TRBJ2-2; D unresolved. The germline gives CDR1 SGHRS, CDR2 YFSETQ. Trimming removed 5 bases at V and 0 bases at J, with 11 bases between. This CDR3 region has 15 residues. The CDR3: CASSGSETNTGELFF. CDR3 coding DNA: TGCGCCAGCAGTGGGTCAGAGACGAACACCGGGGAGCTGTTTTTT.

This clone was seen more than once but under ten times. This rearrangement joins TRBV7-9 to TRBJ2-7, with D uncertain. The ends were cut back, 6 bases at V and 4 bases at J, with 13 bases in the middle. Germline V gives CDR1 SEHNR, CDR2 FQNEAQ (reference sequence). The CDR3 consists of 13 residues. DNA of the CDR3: TGTGCCAGCAGGCAAACAAACGGGTACGAGCAGTACTTC. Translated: CASRQTNGYEQYF.

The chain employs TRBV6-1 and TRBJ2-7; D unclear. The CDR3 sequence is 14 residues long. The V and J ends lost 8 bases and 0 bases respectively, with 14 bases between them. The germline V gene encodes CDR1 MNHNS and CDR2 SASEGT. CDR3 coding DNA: TGTGCCAGCCGATTAGGACCGGTCTCCTACGAGCAGTACTTC. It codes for CASRLGPVSYEQYF.

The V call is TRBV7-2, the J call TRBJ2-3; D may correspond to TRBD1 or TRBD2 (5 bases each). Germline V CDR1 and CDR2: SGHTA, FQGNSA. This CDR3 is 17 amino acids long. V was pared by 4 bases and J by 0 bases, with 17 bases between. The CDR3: CASSSPLGEASTDTQYF. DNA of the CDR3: TGTGCCAGCAGCTCCCCACTAGGGGAAGCTAGCACAGATACGCAGTATTTT.

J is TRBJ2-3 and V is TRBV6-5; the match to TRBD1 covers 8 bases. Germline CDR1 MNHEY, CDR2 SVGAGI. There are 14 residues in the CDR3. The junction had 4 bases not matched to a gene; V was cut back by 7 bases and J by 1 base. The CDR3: CASKPDRGTDTQYF. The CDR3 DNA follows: TGTGCCAGCAAGCCGGACAGGGGCACAGATACGCAGTATTTT.

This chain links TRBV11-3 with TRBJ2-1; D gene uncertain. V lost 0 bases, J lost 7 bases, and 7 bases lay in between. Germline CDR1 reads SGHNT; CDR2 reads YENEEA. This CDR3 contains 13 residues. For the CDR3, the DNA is TGTGCCAGCAGCTTAGATACCGCGAATGAGCAGTTCTTC. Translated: CASSLDTANEQFF.

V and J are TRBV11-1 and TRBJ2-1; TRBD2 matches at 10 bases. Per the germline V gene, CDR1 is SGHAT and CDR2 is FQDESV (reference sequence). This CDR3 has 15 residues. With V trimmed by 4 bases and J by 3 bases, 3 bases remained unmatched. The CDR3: CASSSGTSDYNEQFF. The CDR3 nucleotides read TGTGCCAGCAGCTCGGGGACTAGCGACTACAATGAGCAGTTCTTC.

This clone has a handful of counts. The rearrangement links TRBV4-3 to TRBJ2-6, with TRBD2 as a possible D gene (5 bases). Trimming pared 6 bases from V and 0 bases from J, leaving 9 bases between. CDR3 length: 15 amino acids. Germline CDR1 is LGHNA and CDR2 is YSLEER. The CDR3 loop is CASRAGSSGANVLTF. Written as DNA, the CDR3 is TGCGCCAGCAGAGCTGGGAGCTCTGGGGCCAACGTCCTGACTTTC.

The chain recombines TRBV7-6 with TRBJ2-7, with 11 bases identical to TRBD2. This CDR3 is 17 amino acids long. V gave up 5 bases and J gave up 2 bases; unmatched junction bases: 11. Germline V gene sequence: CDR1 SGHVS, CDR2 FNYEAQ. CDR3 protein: CASSRKVTSGDTYEQYF. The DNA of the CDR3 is TGTGCCAGCAGCCGTAAAGTGACTAGCGGGGACACCTACGAGCAGTACTTC.

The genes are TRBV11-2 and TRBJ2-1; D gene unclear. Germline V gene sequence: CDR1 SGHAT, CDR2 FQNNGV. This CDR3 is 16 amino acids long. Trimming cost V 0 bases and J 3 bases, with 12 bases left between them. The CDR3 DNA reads TGTGCCAGCAGCTTAGATTTGCCGGTGAACTACAATGAGCAGTTCTTC. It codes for CASSLDLPVNYNEQFF.

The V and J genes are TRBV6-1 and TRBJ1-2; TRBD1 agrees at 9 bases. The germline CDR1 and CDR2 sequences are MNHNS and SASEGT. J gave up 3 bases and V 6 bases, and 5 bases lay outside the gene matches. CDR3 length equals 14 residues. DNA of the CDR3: TGTGCCAGCAGGACAGGGGGGAGTGACTATGGCTACACCTTC. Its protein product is CASRTGGSDYGYTF.

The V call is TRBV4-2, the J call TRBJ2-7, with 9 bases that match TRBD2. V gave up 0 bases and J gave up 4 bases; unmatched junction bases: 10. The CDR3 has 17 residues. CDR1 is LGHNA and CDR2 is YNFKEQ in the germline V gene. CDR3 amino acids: CASSQERVAGGWYEQYF. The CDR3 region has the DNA TGTGCCAGCAGCCAAGAACGGGTCGCGGGGGGGTGGTACGAGCAGTACTTC.

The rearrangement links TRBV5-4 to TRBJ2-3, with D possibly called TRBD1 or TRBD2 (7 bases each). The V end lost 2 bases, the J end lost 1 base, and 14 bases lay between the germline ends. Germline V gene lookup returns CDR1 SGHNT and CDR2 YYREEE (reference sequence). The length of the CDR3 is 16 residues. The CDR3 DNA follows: TGTGCCAGCAGCTTTTACAGGGGAGGGGGCACAGATACGCAGTATTTT. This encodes CASSFYRGGGTDTQYF. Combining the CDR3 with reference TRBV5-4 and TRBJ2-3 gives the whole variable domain ETGVTQSPTHLIKTRGQQVTLRCSSQSGHNTVSWYQQALGQGPQFIFQYYREEENGRGNFPPRFSGLQFPNYSSELNVNALELDDSALYLCASSFYRGGGTDTQYFGPGTRLTVL.

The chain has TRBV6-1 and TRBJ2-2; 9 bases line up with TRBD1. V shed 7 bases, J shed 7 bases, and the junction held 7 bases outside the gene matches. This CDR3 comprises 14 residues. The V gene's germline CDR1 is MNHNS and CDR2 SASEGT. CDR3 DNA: TGTGCCAGCATTCTGACAGGGGGGAACGGGGAGCTGTTTTTT. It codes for CASILTGGNGELFF.

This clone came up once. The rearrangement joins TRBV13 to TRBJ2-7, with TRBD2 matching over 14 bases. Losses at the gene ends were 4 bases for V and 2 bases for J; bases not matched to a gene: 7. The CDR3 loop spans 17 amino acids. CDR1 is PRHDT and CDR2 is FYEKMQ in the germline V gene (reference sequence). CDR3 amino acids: CASSSGGLAGGPYEQYF. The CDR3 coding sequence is TGTGCCAGCAGCTCCGGCGGACTAGCGGGAGGACCCTACGAGCAGTACTTC.